This T cell receptor beta chain was recorded in a study of shared clonotypes between healthy human individuals. Findings of the study overall: Clonotype sharing among donors, it was expected, would be affected by sequencing depth.

V was shortened by 0 bases and J by 4 bases, with 18 bases between the two germline ends. Germline V lookup: CDR1 SQVTM, CDR2 ANQGSEA. The CDR3 totals 17 residues. Turning to this clone: What it binds is not known.

Some clones are missing from TCRdb's copy, which holds only in-frame ones; the method was immunoSEQ multiplex PCR. The profile shows over 400,000 clones, about 72% of them singletons. Those who donated were healthy HIV-negative adults, with no recent acute infections or vaccinations reported. Genomic DNA for unsorted samples was obtained from about 90 million PBMCs. Sequenced material: PBMCs. This clonotype originated in a woman in her thirties or forties in good health. Some clones in this sample may be carry-over from other donors' samples. The gene calls are TRBV29-1 and TRBJ2-2; no firm D call. Written as DNA, the CDR3 is TGCAGCGTTGAAGATCCGGTCCATGGTAGATTCACCGGGGAGCTGTTTTTT. As protein: CSVEDPVHGRFTGELFF.